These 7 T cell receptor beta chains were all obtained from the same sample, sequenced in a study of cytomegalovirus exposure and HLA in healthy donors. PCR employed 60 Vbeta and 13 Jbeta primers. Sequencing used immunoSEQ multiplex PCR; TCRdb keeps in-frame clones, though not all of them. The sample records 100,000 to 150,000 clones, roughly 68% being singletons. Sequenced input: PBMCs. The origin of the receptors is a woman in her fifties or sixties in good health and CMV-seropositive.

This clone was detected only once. The CDR3 nucleotides read TGTGCCAGCCGGAGTGGGACTAGCGGGGCCAATGAGCAGTTCTTC. Amino acid sequence: CASRSGTSGANEQFF. The rearrangement uses TRBV11-1 and TRBJ2-1; 13 positions agree with TRBD2. The CDR3 length is 15 residues. V shed 8 bases and J 6 bases; nucleotides not matched to a gene: 7. Germline values: CDR1 SGHAT, CDR2 FQDESV (reference sequence).

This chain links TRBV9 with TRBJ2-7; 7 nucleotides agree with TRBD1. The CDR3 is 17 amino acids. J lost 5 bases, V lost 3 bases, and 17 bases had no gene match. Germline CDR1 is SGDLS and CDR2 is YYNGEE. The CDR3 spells CASSDARQGVGRDEQYF. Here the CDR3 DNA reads TGTGCCAGCAGCGACGCCCGGCAGGGGGTGGGTCGCGACGAGCAGTACTTC.

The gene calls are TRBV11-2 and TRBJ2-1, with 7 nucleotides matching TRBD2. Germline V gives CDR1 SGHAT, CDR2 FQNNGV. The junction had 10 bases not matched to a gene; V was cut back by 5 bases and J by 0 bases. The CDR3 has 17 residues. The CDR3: CASSTRGGGSSYNEQFF. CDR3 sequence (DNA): TGTGCCAGCAGCACCCGCGGCGGGGGATCCTCCTACAATGAGCAGTTCTTC.

The CDR3 spells CASSAQGALSPLHF. CDR3 coding DNA: TGTGCCAGCAGTGCCCAGGGGGCTTTGTCACCCCTCCACTTT. The rearrangement links TRBV6-6 to TRBJ1-6, with 8 positions matching TRBD1. The CDR3 length is 14 residues. After removal of 5 bases from V and 10 bases from J, the junction contained 7 bases not matched to a gene. Germline V gives CDR1 MNHNY, CDR2 SVGAGI (reference sequence).

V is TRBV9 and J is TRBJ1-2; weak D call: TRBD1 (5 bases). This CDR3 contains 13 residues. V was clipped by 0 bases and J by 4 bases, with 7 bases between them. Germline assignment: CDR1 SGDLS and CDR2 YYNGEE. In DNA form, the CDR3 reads TGTGCCAGCAGCGTAGACGGGGGCTATGGCTACACCTTC. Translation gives CASSVDGGYGYTF.

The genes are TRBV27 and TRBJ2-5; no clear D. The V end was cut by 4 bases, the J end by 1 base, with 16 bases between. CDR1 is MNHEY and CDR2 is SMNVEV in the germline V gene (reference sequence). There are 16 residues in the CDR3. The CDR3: CASSYRKSGSQETQYF. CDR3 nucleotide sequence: TGTGCCAGCAGTTATCGGAAGTCGGGTTCCCAAGAGACCCAGTACTTC.

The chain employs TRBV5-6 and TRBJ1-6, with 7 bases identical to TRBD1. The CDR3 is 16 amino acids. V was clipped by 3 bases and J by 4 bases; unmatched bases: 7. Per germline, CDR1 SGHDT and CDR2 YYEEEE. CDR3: CASSWGEDRYNSPLHF. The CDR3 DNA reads TGTGCCAGCAGCTGGGGGGAGGACAGGTATAATTCACCCCTCCACTTT.